This T cell receptor beta chain was retrieved from a study of early T cells in non-severe SARS-CoV-2 infection. Study-level information: The input, bulk RNA from unsorted whole blood, was sequenced, and chains were unpaired. Study-wide points: Comparison of clonotypes with VDJdb favored anti-spike CD8 responses while missing private and CD4 specificities.

Individual cDNA molecules were tagged with unique molecular identifiers. TCRdb called the 5' RACE reads again in MiXCR, with one record for every CDR3 protein. The data contain about 98,000 distinct CDR3 sequences, roughly an eighth of them seen just once; the ten biggest clones take up 5.5% to 8%. This clonotype was counted only a few times. The target antigen is unknown. This CDR3 is built from 14 residues. CDR1 and CDR2 (germline): SQVTM, ANQGSEA. After removal of 5 bases from V and 3 bases from J, the junction contained 9 bases not matched to a gene. Sequenced material: whole blood. The TCR comes from an adult who was a healthcare worker with PCR-confirmed SARS-CoV-2 infection or an uninfected control (not recorded which). The chain has TRBV29-1 and TRBJ2-7; TRBD2 aligns across 8 bases. CDR3 loop: CSVQPGGSRYEQYF. DNA of the CDR3: TGCAGCGTTCAACCGGGAGGGTCCCGCTACGAGCAGTACTTC.